A single sample gave rise to the 10 T cell receptor beta chains below, sequenced in a study of blood T cell repertoires in COVID-19. Produced via immunoSEQ multiplex PCR; TCRdb's table is partial and in-frame only. The table includes around 250,000 clones, over 80% detected once. The material sequenced was PBMCs or T cells enriched from blood (not recorded which). The receptor set was obtained from a woman aged 40-49 years who had been exposed to COVID-19.

This chain uses TRBV5-1 with TRBJ1-5, with TRBD1 matching 7 bases. Germline trimming cut 4 bases from V and 5 bases from J; bases unmatched to any gene: 18. Germline V gene sequence: CDR1 SGHRS, CDR2 YFSETQ. The CDR3 is 18 residues long. The CDR3, as DNA: TGCGCCAGCAGCCCTAGGGGGCCGGGGACGATGGCGGATCAGCCCCAGCATTTT. It specifies CASSPRGPGTMADQPQHF.

V is TRBV6-2 or TRBV6-3 and J is TRBJ1-2, with D maybe TRBD1 (5 bases). Germline V gives CDR1 MNHEY, CDR2 SVGEGT. The CDR3 spans 13 residues. Trimming removed 5 bases at V and 7 bases at J, with 14 bases between. DNA for the CDR3: TGTGCCAGCAGTGGGGACTTCCGAGGTGGCTACACCTTC. Translating gives CASSGDFRGGYTF.

J is TRBJ1-1 and V is TRBV7-9; possible D gene TRBD1, 5 bases. The CDR3 sequence is 12 residues long. V lost 6 bases and J 1 base, leaving 6 bases between the germline ends. The V gene's germline CDR1 is SEHNR and CDR2 FQNEAQ (reference sequence). For the CDR3, the DNA is TGTGCCAGCAGTACAGGGAACACTGAAGCTTTCTTT. This sequence encodes CASSTGNTEAFF. The full variable domain, with the rest looked up from reference TRBV7-9 and TRBJ1-1, is DTGVSQNPRHKITKRGQNVTFRCDPISEHNRLYWYRQTLGQGPEFLTYFQNEAQLEKSRLLSDRFSAERPKGSFSTLEIQRTEQGDSAMYLCASSTGNTEAFFGQGTRLTVV.

V is TRBV4-2 and J is TRBJ1-1; D uncertain. V was trimmed by 1 base and J by 2 bases, leaving 8 bases between them. Per the germline V gene, CDR1 is LGHNA and CDR2 is YNFKEQ. The CDR3 runs to 14 residues. The CDR3 region has the DNA TGTGCCAGCAGCCAAGTACACGTTAACACTGAAGCTTTCTTT. It codes for CASSQVHVNTEAFF.

This rearrangement joins TRBV7-6 to TRBJ2-6; 8 bases match TRBD1. V gave up 7 bases and J gave up 0 bases; unmatched junction bases: 8. CDR1 and CDR2 (germline): SGHVS, FNYEAQ. The CDR3 extends over 17 amino acids. The CDR3 coding sequence is TGTGCCAGCACCGAATACGACAGGGGCTCTGGGGCCAACGTCCTGACTTTC. Protein: CASTEYDRGSGANVLTF.

This clone was recorded only once. V usage is TRBV27 and J usage is TRBJ1-6, with a possible D match to TRBD1 (5 bases). The V end was cut by 3 bases, the J end by 6 bases, with 15 bases between. In germline, CDR1 is MNHEY, CDR2 SMNVEV (reference sequence). There are 16 residues in the CDR3. The CDR3: CASSLSGGEGNSPLHF. CDR3 coding DNA: TGTGCCAGCAGTTTGTCCGGGGGTGAGGGTAATTCACCCCTCCACTTT.

V usage is TRBV7-6 and J usage is TRBJ2-1, with 11 bases that match TRBD2. The length of the CDR3 is 17 residues. V shed 6 bases, J shed 2 bases, and the junction held 9 bases outside the gene matches. Germline loops: CDR1 SGHVS, CDR2 FNYEAQ. This CDR3 is CASSRTSGSPPYNEQFF. CDR3 nucleotide sequence: TGTGCCAGCAGTCGAACTAGCGGGAGTCCCCCCTACAATGAGCAGTTCTTC.

The chain joins TRBV3-1 (or the pseudogene TRBV3-2) to TRBJ2-1; D is possibly TRBD2 (5 bases). This CDR3 has 15 amino acids. The ends were cut back, 5 bases at V and 2 bases at J, with 13 bases in the middle. CDR1 LGHDT and CDR2 YNNKEL come from the germline V gene (reference sequence). CDR3 sequence reads: CASSTQERAYNEQFF. DNA of the CDR3: TGTGCCAGCAGCACTCAGGAGAGGGCCTACAATGAGCAGTTCTTC.

V usage is TRBV3-1 (or the pseudogene TRBV3-2) and J usage is TRBJ1-6; D gene ambiguous. Trimming pared 4 bases from V and 5 bases from J, leaving 3 bases between. Germline V gene sequence: CDR1 LGHDT, CDR2 YNNKEL (reference sequence). The CDR3 totals 12 residues. The CDR3 DNA is TGTGCCAGCAGCCCCAATAATTCACCCCTCCACTTT. Translating it yields CASSPNNSPLHF.

The chain joins TRBV19 to TRBJ1-2; TRBD1 might be the D (6 bases). V shed 7 bases and J shed 4 bases, with 19 bases lying between them. CDR1 is LNHDA, CDR2 SQIVND, per germline (reference sequence). This CDR3 has 15 amino acids. The CDR3 coding sequence is TGTGCCAGTAATCCCCTCGACAGGAACCCCTATGGCTACACCTTC. Translating gives CASNPLDRNPYGYTF.